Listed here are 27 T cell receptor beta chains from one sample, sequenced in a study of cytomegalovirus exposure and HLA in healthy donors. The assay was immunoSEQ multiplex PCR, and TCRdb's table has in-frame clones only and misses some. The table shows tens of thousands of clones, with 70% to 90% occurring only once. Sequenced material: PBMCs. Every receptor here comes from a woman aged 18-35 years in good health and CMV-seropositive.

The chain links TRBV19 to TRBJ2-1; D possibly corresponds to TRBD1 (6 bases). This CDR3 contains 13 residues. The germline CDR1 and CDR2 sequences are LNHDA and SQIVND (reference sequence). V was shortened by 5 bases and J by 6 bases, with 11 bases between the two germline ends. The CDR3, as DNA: TGTGCCAGTAGTGGGGGCTTCGGCAATGAGCAGTTCTTC. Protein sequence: CASSGGFGNEQFF.

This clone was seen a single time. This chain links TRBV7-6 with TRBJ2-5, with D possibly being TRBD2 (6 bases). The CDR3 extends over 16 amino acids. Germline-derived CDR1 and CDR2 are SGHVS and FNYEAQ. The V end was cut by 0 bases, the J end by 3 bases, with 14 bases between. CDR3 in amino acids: CASSLAWFSGEETQYF. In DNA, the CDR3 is TGTGCCAGCAGCTTAGCGTGGTTTAGCGGAGAAGAGACCCAGTACTTC.

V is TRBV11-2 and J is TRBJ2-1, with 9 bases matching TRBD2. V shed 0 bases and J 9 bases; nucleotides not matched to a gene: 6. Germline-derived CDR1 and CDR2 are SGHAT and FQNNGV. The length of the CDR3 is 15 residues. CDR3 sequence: CASSLEASGAVEQFF. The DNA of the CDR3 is TGTGCCAGCAGCTTAGAGGCTAGCGGGGCCGTTGAGCAGTTCTTC.

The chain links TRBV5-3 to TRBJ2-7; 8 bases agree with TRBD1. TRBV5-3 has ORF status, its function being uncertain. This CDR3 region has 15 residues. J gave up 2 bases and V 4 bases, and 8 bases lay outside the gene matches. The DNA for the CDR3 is TGTGCCAGAAGCCATCCTCAGGGGGCACCCTACGAGCAGTACTTC. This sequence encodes CARSHPQGAPYEQYF.

The CDR3 region has the DNA TGTGCCAGCTCAGAGGGGGCGAACACCGGGGAGCTGTTTTTT. It encodes CASSEGANTGELFF. This chain connects TRBV18 to TRBJ2-2; a weak D match, TRBD1 (6 bases). Germline values: CDR1 KGHSH, CDR2 LQKENI. The CDR3 spans 14 residues. V was pared by 5 bases and J by 0 bases, with 7 bases between.

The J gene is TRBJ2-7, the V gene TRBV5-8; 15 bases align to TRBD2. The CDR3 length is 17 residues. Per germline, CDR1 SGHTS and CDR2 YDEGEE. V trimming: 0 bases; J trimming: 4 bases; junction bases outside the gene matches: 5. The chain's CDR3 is CASSLAGLAGGFYEQYF. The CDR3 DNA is TGTGCCAGCAGCTTGGCGGGACTAGCGGGAGGTTTTTACGAGCAGTACTTC.

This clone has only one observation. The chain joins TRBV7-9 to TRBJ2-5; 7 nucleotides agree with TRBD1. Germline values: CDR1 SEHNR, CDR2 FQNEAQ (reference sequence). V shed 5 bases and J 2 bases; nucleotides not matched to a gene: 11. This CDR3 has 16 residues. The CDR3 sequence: CASSPRGGTEQETQYF. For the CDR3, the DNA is TGTGCCAGCAGCCCCCGAGGTGGGACAGAACAAGAGACCCAGTACTTC. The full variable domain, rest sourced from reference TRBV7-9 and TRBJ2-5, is DTGVSQNPRHKITKRGQNVTFRCDPISEHNRLYWYRQTLGQGPEFLTYFQNEAQLEKSRLLSDRFSAERPKGSFSTLEIQRTEQGDSAMYLCASSPRGGTEQETQYFGPGTRLLVL.

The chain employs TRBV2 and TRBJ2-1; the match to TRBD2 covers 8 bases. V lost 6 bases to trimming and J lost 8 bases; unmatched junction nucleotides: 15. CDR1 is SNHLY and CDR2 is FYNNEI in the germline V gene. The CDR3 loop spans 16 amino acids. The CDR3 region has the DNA TGTGCCAGCAGGGCAACCCTGGGACTAGATTCGCATGAGCAGTTCTTC. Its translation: CASRATLGLDSHEQFF. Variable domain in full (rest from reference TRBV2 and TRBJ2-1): EPEVTQTPSHQVTQMGQEVILRCVPISNHLYFYWYRQILGQKVEFLVSFYNNEISEKSEIFDDQFSVERPDGSNFTLKIRSTKLEDSAMYFCASRATLGLDSHEQFFGPGTRLTVL.

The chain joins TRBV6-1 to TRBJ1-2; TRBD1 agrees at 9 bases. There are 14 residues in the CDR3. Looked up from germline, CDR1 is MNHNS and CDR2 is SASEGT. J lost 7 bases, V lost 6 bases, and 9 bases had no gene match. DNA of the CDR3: TGTGCCAGCAGGGGGACAGGGCTTGCGCGTGGCTACACCTTC. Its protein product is CASRGTGLARGYTF.

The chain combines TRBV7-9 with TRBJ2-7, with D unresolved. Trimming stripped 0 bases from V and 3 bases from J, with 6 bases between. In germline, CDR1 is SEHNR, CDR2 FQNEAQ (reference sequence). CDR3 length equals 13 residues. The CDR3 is CASSLANNYEQYF. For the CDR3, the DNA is TGTGCCAGCAGCTTAGCAAATAACTACGAGCAGTACTTC.

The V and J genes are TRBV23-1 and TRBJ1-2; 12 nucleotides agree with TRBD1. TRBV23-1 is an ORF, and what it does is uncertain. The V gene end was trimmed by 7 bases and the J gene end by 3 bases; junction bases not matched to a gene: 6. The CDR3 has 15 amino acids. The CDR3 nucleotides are TGCGCCAGCAACCGCGGGACAGGGGGCGACTATGGCTACACCTTC. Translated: CASNRGTGGDYGYTF.

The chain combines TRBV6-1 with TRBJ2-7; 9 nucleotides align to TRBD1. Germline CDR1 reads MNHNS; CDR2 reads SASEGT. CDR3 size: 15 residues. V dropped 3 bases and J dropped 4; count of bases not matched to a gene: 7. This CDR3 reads CASSEGQGNVYEQYF. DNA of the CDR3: TGTGCCAGCAGTGAGGGACAGGGCAATGTATACGAGCAGTACTTC.

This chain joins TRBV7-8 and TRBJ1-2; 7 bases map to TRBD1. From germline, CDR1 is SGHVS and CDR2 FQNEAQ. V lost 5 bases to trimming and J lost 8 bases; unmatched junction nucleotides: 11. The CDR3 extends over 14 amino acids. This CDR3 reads CASSADRDLGGYTF. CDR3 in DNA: TGTGCCAGCAGCGCAGACAGGGACCTTGGGGGCTACACCTTC.

This CDR3 is CASSLINYEQYF. Here the CDR3 DNA reads TGTGCCAGCAGTTTAATCAACTACGAGCAGTACTTC. The chain is built from TRBV28 and TRBJ2-7; D gene ambiguous. The V and J ends lost 2 bases and 3 bases respectively, with 5 bases between them. Germline CDR1 and CDR2: MDHEN and SYDVKM. This CDR3 contains 12 residues.

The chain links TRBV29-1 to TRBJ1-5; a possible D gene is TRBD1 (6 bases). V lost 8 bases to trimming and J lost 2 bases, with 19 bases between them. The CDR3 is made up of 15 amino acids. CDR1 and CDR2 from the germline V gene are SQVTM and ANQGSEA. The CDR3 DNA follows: TGCAGCTCAGATTGGGGGCGCCGAGGCAATCAGCCCCAGCATTTT. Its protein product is CSSDWGRRGNQPQHF.

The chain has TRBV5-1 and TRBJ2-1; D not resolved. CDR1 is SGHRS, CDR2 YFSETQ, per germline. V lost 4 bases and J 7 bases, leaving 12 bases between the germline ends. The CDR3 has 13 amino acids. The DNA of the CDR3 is TGCGCCAGCAGCCCAGACGACACTAATGAGCAGTTCTTC. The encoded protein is CASSPDDTNEQFF.

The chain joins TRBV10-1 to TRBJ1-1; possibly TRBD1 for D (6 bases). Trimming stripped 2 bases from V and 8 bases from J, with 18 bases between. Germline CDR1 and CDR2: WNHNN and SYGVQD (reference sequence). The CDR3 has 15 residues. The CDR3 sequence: CASSEPGTPKEEAFF. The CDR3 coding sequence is TGCGCCAGCAGTGAGCCCGGGACACCCAAGGAAGAAGCTTTCTTT.

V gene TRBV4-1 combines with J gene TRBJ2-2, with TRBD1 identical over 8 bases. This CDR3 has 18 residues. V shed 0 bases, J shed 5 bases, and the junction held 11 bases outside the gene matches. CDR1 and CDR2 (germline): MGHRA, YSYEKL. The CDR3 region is CASSQDQAGQGRTGELFF. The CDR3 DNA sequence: TGCGCCAGCAGCCAAGATCAAGCAGGACAGGGTAGGACCGGGGAGCTGTTTTTT.

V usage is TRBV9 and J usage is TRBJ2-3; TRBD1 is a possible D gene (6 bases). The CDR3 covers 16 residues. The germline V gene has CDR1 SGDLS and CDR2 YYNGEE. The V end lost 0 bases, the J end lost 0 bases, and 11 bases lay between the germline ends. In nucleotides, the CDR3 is TGTGCCAGCAGCGTAGGGGTCGGACAGAGCACAGATACGCAGTATTTT. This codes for CASSVGVGQSTDTQYF. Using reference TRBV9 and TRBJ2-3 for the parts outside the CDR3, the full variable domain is DSGVTQTPKHLITATGQRVTLRCSPRSGDLSVYWYQQSLDQGLQFLIQYYNGEERAKGNILERFSAQQFPDLHSELNLSSLELGDSALYFCASSVGVGQSTDTQYFGPGTRLTVL.

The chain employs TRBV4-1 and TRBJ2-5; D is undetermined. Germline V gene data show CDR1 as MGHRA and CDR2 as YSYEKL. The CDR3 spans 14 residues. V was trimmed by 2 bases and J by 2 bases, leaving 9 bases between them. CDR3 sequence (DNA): TGCGCCAGCAGCCAACCTACGGAGCAAGAGACCCAGTACTTC. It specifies CASSQPTEQETQYF.

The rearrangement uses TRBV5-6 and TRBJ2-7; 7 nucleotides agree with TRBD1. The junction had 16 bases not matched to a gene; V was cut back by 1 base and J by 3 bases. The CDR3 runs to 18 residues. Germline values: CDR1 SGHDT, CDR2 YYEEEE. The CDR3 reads CASSLFGTGDLPVYEQYF. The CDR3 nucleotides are TGTGCCAGCAGCTTGTTCGGAACAGGGGACCTACCCGTCTACGAGCAGTACTTC.

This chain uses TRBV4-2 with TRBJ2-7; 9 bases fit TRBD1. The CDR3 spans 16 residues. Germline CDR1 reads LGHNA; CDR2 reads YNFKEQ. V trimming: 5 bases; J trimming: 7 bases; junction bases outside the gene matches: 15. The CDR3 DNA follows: TGTGCCAGCAGCGGCGGACAGGGGTTGGAGATTGGGGAGCAGTACTTC. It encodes CASSGGQGLEIGEQYF.

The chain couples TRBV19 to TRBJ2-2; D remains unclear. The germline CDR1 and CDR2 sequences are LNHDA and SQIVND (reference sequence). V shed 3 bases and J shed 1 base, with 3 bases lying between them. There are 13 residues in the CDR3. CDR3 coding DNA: TGTGCCAGTAGTATTCAGAACACCGGGGAGCTGTTTTTT. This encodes CASSIQNTGELFF.

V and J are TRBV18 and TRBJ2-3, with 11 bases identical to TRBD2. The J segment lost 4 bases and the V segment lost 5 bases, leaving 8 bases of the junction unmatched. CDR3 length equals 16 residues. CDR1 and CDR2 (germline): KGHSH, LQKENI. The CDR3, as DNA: TGTGCCAGCTCATTGTTACTAGCGGGAGATGCAGATACGCAGTATTTT. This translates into CASSLLLAGDADTQYF. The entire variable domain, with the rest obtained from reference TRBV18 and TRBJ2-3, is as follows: NAGVMQNPRHLVRRRGQEARLRCSPMKGHSHVYWYRQLPEEGLKFMVYLQKENIIDESGMPKERFSAEFPKEGPSILRIQQVVRGDSAAYFCASSLLLAGDADTQYFGPGTRLTVL.

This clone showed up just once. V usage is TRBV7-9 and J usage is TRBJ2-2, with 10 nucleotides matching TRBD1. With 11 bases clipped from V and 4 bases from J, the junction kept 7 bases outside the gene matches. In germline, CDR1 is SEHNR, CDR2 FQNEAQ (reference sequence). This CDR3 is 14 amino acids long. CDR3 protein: CAGRQGASTGELFF. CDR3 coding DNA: TGTGCCGGCCGACAGGGGGCGAGCACCGGGGAGCTGTTTTTT.

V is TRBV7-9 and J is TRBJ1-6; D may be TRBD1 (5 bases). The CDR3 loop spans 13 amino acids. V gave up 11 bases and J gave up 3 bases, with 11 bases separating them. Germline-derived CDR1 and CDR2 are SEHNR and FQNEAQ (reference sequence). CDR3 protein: CALARDYNSPLHF. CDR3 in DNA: TGTGCCCTCGCCAGGGACTATAATTCACCCCTCCACTTT.

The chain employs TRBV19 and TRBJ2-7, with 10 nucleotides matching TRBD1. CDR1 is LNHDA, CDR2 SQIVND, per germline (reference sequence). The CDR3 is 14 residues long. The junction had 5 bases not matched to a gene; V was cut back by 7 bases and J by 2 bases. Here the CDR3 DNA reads TGTGCCAGTAAGGGGGGACAGGGGACCTACGAGCAGTACTTC. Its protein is CASKGGQGTYEQYF.